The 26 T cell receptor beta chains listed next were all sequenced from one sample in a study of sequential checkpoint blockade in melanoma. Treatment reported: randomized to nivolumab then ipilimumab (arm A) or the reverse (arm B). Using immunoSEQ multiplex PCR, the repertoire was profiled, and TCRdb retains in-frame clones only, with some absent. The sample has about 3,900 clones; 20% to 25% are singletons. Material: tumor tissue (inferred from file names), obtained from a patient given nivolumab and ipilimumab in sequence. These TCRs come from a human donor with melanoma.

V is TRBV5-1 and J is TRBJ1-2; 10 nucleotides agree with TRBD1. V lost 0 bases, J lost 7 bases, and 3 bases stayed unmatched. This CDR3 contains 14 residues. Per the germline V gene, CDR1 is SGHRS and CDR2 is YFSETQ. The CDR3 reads CASSLEGTGVGYTF. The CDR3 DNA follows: TGCGCCAGCAGCTTGGAAGGGACAGGGGTTGGCTACACCTTC. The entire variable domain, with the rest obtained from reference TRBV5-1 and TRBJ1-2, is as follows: KAGVTQTPRYLIKTRGQQVTLSCSPISGHRSVSWYQQTPGQGLQFLFEYFSETQRNKGNFPGRFSGRQFSNSRSEMNVSTLELGDSALYLCASSLEGTGVGYTFGSGTRLTVV.

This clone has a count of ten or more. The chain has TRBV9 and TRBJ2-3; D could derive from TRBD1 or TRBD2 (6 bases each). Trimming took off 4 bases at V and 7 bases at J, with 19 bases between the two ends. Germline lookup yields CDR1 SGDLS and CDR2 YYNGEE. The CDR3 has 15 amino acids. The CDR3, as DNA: TGTGCCAGCAGCCCATCGAGGGGGGACGGTAATACGCAGTATTTT. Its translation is CASSPSRGDGNTQYF.

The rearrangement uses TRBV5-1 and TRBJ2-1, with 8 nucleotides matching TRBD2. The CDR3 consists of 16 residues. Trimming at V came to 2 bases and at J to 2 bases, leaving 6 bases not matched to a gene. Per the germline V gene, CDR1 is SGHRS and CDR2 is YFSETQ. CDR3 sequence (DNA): TGCGCCAGCAGCTTAATCGGCGGGGGGACCTACAATGAGCAGTTCTTC. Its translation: CASSLIGGGTYNEQFF. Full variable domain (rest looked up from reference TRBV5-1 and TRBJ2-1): KAGVTQTPRYLIKTRGQQVTLSCSPISGHRSVSWYQQTPGQGLQFLFEYFSETQRNKGNFPGRFSGRQFSNSRSEMNVSTLELGDSALYLCASSLIGGGTYNEQFFGPGTRLTVL.

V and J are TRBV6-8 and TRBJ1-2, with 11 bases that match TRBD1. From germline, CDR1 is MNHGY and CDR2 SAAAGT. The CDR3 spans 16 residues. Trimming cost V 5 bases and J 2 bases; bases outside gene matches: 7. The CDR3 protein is CASSDWTGGSNYGYTF. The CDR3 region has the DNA TGTGCCAGCAGTGACTGGACAGGGGGCTCCAACTATGGCTACACCTTC.

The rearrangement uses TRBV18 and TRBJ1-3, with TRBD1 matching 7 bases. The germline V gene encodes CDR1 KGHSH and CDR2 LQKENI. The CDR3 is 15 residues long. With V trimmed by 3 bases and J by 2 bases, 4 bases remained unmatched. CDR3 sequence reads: CASSPLDRPGNTIYF. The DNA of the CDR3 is TGTGCCAGCTCACCGTTGGACAGGCCTGGAAACACCATATATTTT.

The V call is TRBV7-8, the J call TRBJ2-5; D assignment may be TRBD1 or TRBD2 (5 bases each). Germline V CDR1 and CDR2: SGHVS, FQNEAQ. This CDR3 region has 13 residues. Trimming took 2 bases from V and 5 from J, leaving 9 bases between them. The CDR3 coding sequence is TGTGCCAGCAGCTTACCGGGGCAGGAGACCCAGTACTTC. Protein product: CASSLPGQETQYF. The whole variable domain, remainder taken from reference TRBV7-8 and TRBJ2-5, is GAGVSQSPRYKVAKRGQDVALRCDPISGHVSLFWYQQALGQGPEFLTYFQNEAQLDKSGLPSDRFFAERPEGSVSTLKIQRTQQEDSAVYLCASSLPGQETQYFGPGTRLLVL.

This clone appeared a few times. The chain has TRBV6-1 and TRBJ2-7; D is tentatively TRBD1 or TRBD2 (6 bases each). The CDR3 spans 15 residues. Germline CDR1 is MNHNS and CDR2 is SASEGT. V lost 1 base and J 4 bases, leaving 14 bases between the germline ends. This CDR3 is CASSEDSGGAYEQYF. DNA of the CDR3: TGTGCCAGCAGTGAAGATTCCGGGGGCGCGTACGAGCAGTACTTC.

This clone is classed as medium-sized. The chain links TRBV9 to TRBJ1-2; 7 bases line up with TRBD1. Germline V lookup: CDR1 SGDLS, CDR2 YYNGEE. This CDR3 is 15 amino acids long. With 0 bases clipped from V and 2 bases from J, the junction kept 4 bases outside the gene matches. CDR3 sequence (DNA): TGTGCCAGCAGCGTAGGTAGACAGGGAAACTATGGCTACACCTTC. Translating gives CASSVGRQGNYGYTF.

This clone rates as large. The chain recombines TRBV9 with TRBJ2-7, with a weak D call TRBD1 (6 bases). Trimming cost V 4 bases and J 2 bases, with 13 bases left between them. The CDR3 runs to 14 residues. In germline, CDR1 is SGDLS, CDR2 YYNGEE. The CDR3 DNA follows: TGTGCCAGCAGCCCCGACAGGAGAACCTACGAGCAGTACTTC. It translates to CASSPDRRTYEQYF.

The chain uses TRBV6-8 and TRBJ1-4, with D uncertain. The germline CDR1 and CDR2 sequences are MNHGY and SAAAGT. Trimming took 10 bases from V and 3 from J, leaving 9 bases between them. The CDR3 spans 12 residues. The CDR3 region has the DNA TGTGCCACCGGGGTCCCTAATGAAAAACTGTTTTTT. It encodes CATGVPNEKLFF.

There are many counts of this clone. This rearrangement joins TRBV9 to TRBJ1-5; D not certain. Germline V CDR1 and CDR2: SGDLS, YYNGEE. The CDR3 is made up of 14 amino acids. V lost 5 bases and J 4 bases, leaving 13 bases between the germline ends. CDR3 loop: CASSEADSNQPQHF. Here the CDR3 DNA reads TGTGCCAGCAGTGAAGCGGACTCAAATCAGCCCCAGCATTTT.

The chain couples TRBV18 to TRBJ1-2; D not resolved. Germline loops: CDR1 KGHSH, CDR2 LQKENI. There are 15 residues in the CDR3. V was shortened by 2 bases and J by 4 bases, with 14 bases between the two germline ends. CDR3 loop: CASSPSQGSSYGYTF. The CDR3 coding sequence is TGTGCCAGCTCACCATCCCAAGGTTCTAGCTATGGCTACACCTTC.

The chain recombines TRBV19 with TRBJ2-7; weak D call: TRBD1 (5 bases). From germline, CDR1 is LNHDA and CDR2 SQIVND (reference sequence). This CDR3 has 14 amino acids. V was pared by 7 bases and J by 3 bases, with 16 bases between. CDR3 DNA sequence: TGTGCCAGTACTTCCCGAGACAGAGGCTACGAGCAGTACTTC. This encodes CASTSRDRGYEQYF. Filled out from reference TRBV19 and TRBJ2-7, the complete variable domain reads DGGITQSPKYLFRKEGQNVTLSCEQNLNHDAMYWYRQDPGQGLRLIYYSQIVNDFQKGDIAEGYSVSREKKESFPLTVTSAQKNPTAFYLCASTSRDRGYEQYFGPGTRLTVT.

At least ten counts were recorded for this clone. The CDR3 protein is CASSLIGGGLLYNEQFF. Here the CDR3 DNA reads TGTGCCAGCAGCTTAATTGGCGGGGGCCTATTGTACAATGAGCAGTTCTTC. V gene TRBV7-1 combines with J gene TRBJ2-1; tentative D call: TRBD2 (7 bases). TRBV7-1 is an ORF, with its function uncertain. V was cut by 4 bases and J by 4 bases, with 20 bases left in between. This CDR3 has 17 amino acids.

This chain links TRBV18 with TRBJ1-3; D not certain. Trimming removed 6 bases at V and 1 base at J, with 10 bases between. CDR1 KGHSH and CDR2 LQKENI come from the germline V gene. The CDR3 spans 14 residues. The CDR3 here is CASSTSRSGNTIYF. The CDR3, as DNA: TGTGCCAGCTCCACGTCTAGGTCTGGAAACACCATATATTTT.

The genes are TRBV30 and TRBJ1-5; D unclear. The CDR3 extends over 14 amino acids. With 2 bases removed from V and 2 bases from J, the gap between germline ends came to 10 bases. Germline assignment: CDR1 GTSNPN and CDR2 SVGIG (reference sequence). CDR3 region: CAWSPGNGNQPQHF. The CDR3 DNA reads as TGTGCCTGGAGTCCGGGGAATGGCAATCAGCCCCAGCATTTT.

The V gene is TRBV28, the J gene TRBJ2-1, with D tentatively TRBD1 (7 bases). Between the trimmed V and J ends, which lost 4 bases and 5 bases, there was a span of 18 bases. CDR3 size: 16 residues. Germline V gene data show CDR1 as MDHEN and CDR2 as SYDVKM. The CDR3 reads CASSSAGGLKNNEQFF. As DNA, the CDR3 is TGTGCCAGCAGTTCTGCAGGGGGGTTAAAAAACAATGAGCAGTTCTTC.

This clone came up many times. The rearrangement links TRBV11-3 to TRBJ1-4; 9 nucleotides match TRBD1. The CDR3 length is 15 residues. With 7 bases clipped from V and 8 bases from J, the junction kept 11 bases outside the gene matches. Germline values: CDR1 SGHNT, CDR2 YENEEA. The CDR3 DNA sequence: TGTGCCAGCACCACGACCCGGGACAGGGCCGAAAAACTGTTTTTT. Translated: CASTTTRDRAEKLFF.

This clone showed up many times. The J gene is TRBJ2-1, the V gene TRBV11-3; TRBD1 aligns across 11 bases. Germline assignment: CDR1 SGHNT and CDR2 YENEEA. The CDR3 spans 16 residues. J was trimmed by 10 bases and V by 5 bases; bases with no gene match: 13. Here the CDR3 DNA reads TGTGCCAGCAGCCAACCCGGACAGGGGGCGGGCCGCGAGCAGTTCTTC. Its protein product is CASSQPGQGAGREQFF.

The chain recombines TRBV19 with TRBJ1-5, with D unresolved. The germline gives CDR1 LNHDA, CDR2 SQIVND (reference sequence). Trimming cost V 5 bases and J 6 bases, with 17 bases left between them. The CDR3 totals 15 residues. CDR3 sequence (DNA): TGTGCCAGTAGTCCCTCCGGTGGCTGGAGTCAGCCCCAGCATTTT. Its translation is CASSPSGGWSQPQHF.

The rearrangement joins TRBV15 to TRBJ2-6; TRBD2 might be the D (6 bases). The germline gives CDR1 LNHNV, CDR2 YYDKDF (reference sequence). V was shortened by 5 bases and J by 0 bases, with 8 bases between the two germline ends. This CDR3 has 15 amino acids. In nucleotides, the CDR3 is TGTGCCACCAGCGAGGAGGGCTCTGGGGCCAACGTCCTGACTTTC. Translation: CATSEEGSGANVLTF.

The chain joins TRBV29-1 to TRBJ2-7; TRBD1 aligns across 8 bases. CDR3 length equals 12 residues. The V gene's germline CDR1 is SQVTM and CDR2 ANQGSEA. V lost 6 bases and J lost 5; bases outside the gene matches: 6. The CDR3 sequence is CSVRGQGDEQYF. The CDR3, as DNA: TGCAGCGTACGTGGACAGGGTGACGAGCAGTACTTC.

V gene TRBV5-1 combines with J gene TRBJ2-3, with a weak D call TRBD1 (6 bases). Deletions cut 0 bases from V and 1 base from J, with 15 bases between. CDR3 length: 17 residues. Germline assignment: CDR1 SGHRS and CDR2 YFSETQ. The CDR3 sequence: CASSLDVSPGGTDTQYF. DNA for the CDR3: TGCGCCAGCAGCTTGGACGTTAGCCCAGGGGGCACAGATACGCAGTATTTT.

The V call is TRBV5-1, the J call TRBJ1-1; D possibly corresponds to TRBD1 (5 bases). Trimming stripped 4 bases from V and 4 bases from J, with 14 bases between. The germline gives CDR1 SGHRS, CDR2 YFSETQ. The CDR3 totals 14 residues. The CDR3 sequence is CASSPTVGSTEAFF. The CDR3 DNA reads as TGCGCCAGCAGCCCGACAGTGGGGAGCACTGAAGCTTTCTTT.

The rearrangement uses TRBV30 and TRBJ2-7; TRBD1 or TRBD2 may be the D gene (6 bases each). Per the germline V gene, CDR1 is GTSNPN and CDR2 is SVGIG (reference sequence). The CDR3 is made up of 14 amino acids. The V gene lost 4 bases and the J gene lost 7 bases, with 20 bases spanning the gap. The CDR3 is CAWNLGGASGEQYF. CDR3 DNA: TGTGCCTGGAACCTCGGGGGCGCCTCGGGGGAGCAGTACTTC.

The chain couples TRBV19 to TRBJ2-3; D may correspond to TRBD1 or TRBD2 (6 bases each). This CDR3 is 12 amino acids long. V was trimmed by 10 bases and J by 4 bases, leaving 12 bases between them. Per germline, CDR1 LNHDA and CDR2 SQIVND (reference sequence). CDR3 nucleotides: TGTGCCACAAGGGGGGTGGCAGATACGCAGTATTTT. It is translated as CATRGVADTQYF.